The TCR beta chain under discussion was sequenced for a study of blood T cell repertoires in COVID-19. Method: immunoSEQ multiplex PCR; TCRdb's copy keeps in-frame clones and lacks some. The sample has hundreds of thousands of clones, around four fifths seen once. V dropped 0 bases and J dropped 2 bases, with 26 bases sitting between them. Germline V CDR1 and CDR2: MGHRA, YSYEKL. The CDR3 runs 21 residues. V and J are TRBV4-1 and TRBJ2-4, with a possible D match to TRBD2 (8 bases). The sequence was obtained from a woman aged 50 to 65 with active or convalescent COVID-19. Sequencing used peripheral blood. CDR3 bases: TGCGCCAGCAGCCAAGAAGGATCAGGGGGAGAAGTAGCGGGAACCAAAAACATTCAGTACTTC. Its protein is CASSQEGSGGEVAGTKNIQYF.